This is a list of T cell receptor beta chains from one sample in a study of beta chain features in type 1 diabetes. Assay: immunoSEQ multiplex PCR; the TCRdb copy retains only in-frame clones and omits some. This sample has about 660,000 clones, with about 14% found just once. Sequencing was carried out using naive CD4+ T cells from blood. These receptors were obtained from a young man with type 1 diabetes. Each CDR3 is given with its conserved first and last residue. A D gene is named only where the DNA matches it firmly. A clone size is listed for some rows: how often the clone was seen (once, few, many), or a class if it is expanded.

D gene	V gene	clone size	J gene	CDR3 protein	CDR3 DNA
-	TRBV28	-	TRBJ2-1	CASSSATVYNEQFF	TGTGCCAGCAGTTCGGCGACAGTCTACAATGAGCAGTTCTTC
-	TRBV6-5	few	TRBJ1-5	CASSYSDSRNQPQHF	TGTGCCAGCAGTTACTCGGACAGCCGCAATCAGCCCCAGCATTTT
-	TRBV7-9	-	TRBJ1-1	CASSLGIAKVGNTEAFF	TGTGCCAGCAGCTTAGGGATAGCAAAAGTAGGGAACACTGAAGCTTTCTTT
-	TRBV7-2	few	TRBJ1-6	CASSPDRNSPLHF	TGTGCCAGCAGCCCCGATCGGAATTCACCCCTCCACTTT
TRBD1	TRBV18	-	TRBJ1-1	CASSPGQAGNTEAFF	TGTGCCAGCTCACCTGGACAGGCGGGGAACACTGAAGCTTTCTTT
-	TRBV6-6	few	TRBJ1-2	CASSYGGGETNYGYTF	TGTGCCAGCAGTTACGGAGGGGGAGAGACTAACTATGGCTACACCTTC
TRBD1	TRBV28	once	TRBJ1-4	CASSSGQNEKLFF	TGTGCCAGCAGTTCGGGACAGAATGAAAAACTGTTTTTT
TRBD2	TRBV9	few	TRBJ2-7	CASSKRLADYEQYF	TGTGCCAGCAGCAAGAGACTAGCGGATTACGAGCAGTACTTC
-	TRBV7-2	-	TRBJ2-7	CASSPDWSYEQYF	TGTGCCAGCAGCCCGGACTGGTCCTACGAGCAGTACTTC
TRBD2	TRBV23-1	-	TRBJ2-3	CASSQWSAGEGGTDTQYF	TGCGCCAGCAGTCAATGGTCAGCGGGAGAGGGGGGCACAGATACGCAGTATTTT
TRBD1	TRBV5-4	-	TRBJ2-4	CASSSTGGEGNIQYF	TGTGCCAGCAGCTCCACAGGGGGTGAGGGGAACATTCAGTACTTC
-	TRBV4-3	-	TRBJ2-7	CASSQDWGEQYF	TGCGCCAGCAGCCAAGACTGGGGCGAGCAGTACTTC
-	TRBV29-1	few	TRBJ1-5	CSVVTGFGSLQPQHF	TGCAGCGTGGTAACAGGGTTCGGCTCTCTTCAGCCCCAGCATTTT
-	TRBV5-1	-	TRBJ1-1	CASSSPRSEAFF	TGCGCCAGCAGCTCCCCCCGGTCTGAAGCTTTCTTT
-	TRBV27	few	TRBJ2-7	CASSTSGSISHEQYF	TGTGCCAGCAGTACGTCCGGGTCGATATCCCACGAGCAGTACTTC
TRBD1	TRBV29-1	few	TRBJ2-1	CSGWRGQGKNNEQFF	TGCAGCGGCTGGAGGGGACAGGGGAAGAACAATGAGCAGTTCTTC
-	TRBV19	few	TRBJ1-1	CASSRDWTNTEAFF	TGTGCCAGTAGTAGGGACTGGACGAACACTGAAGCTTTCTTT
-	TRBV5-1	few	TRBJ2-5	CASSLRSPSLPETQYF	TGCGCCAGCAGCTTGCGGTCGCCTAGTCTTCCGGAGACCCAGTACTTC
TRBD2	TRBV5-1	few	TRBJ2-3	CASSLAVVAGSTDTQYF	TGCGCCAGCAGCTTGGCGGTGGTAGCGGGATCCACAGATACGCAGTATTTT
-	TRBV25-1	-	TRBJ2-2	CASSVGVLGAGELFF	TGTGCCAGCAGTGTTGGGGTTCTAGGGGCCGGGGAGCTGTTTTTT
TRBD2	TRBV25-1	-	TRBJ2-3	CASSESGTSGRILDTQYF	TGTGCCAGCAGTGAATCGGGGACTAGCGGGAGGATCTTAGATACGCAGTATTTT
TRBD2	TRBV30	-	TRBJ2-7	CAWSGGGSQYF	TGTGCCTGGAGTGGGGGGGGAAGTCAGTACTTC
-	TRBV5-4	once	TRBJ1-4	CASSRRAATNEKLFF	TGTGCCAGCAGCCGTCGGGCTGCAACTAATGAAAAACTGTTTTTT
TRBD1	TRBV30	-	TRBJ2-5	CAWSVGDRVRETQYF	TGTGCCTGGAGTGTAGGGGACAGGGTTCGGGAGACCCAGTACTTC
-	TRBV25-1	few	TRBJ1-5	CASSEFQANQPQHF	TGTGCCAGCAGTGAGTTTCAGGCCAATCAGCCCCAGCATTTT
TRBD2	TRBV7-9	few	TRBJ2-7	CASSLGRGRGTYEQYF	TGTGCCAGCAGCTTAGGACGCGGGAGGGGTACCTACGAGCAGTACTTC
-	TRBV5-1	few	TRBJ2-5	CASSTGEETQYF	TGCGCCAGCAGCACCGGGGAAGAGACCCAGTACTTC
TRBD1	TRBV6-6	few	TRBJ1-1	CASKEQGIGTEAFF	TGTGCCAGCAAAGAACAGGGGATAGGCACTGAAGCTTTCTTT
TRBD2	TRBV30	-	TRBJ2-7	CAWITSGSRPNQYF	TGTGCCTGGATAACTAGCGGGAGTCGACCGAATCAGTACTTC
TRBD2	TRBV4-3	-	TRBJ2-1	CASSLSLAGGHYNEQFF	TGCGCCAGCAGCCTGTCGCTAGCGGGGGGGCACTACAATGAGCAGTTCTTC
-	TRBV2	-	TRBJ1-4	CASRGGFGEKLFF	TGTGCCAGCAGAGGAGGGTTTGGGGAAAAACTGTTTTTT
-	TRBV13	-	TRBJ1-1	CASSTSQGRITEAFF	TGTGCCAGCAGCACCAGTCAAGGGAGGATCACTGAAGCTTTCTTT
-	TRBV2	-	TRBJ1-5	CASSESGWPQHF	TGTGCCAGCAGTGAGTCTGGGTGGCCCCAGCATTTT
-	TRBV6-6	-	TRBJ1-2	CASSYSSGVSGYTF	TGTGCCAGCAGTTACTCTTCGGGAGTCAGTGGCTACACCTTC
-	TRBV5-1	-	TRBJ2-1	CASSLDGRVKTYNEQFF	TGCGCCAGCAGCTTGGATGGCAGGGTGAAGACCTACAATGAGCAGTTCTTC
-	TRBV9	few	TRBJ1-2	CASSVVSYGYTF	TGTGCCAGCAGCGTAGTAAGCTATGGCTACACCTTC
-	TRBV18	few	TRBJ2-5	CASSPVSGTQETQYF	TGTGCCAGCTCACCAGTTTCGGGAACACAAGAGACCCAGTACTTC
TRBD2	TRBV5-1	-	TRBJ2-3	CASSTDVTSGTDTQYF	TGCGCCAGCAGCACAGACGTGACTAGCGGGACAGATACGCAGTATTTT
TRBD1	TRBV30	-	TRBJ1-3	CAWGQGPVLSGNTIYF	TGTGCCTGGGGACAGGGCCCCGTTCTGTCTGGAAACACCATATATTTT
TRBD1	TRBV20-1	-	TRBJ2-2	CSGSDREELFF	TGCAGTGGCTCAGACAGGGAGGAGCTGTTTTTT
TRBD1	TRBV28	-	TRBJ1-5	CASRGTGSLRSQPQHF	TGTGCCAGCAGGGGGACAGGGAGCCTGAGGAGTCAGCCCCAGCATTTT
TRBD2	TRBV6-1	few	TRBJ2-1	CASGLAGMSYNEQFF	TGTGCCAGCGGACTAGCGGGAATGTCCTACAATGAGCAGTTCTTC
TRBD2	TRBV9	few	TRBJ2-7	CASSVDGGSLAGGEQYF	TGTGCCAGCAGCGTAGATGGTGGAAGTCTAGCGGGAGGCGAGCAGTACTTC
-	TRBV29-1	few	TRBJ2-7	CSVIGPLGGAYEQYF	TGCAGCGTCATTGGGCCCCTGGGGGGAGCGTACGAGCAGTACTTC
-	TRBV28	-	TRBJ2-3	CASRALVDTQYF	TGTGCCAGCAGGGCATTGGTGGATACGCAGTATTTT
-	TRBV7-9	-	TRBJ1-2	CASTQTGRTNYGYTF	TGTGCCAGCACCCAAACAGGGAGGACTAACTATGGCTACACCTTC
-	TRBV6-5	-	TRBJ1-6	CASSQNSPLHF	TGTGCCAGCAGTCAGAATTCACCCCTCCACTTT
-	TRBV4-1	-	TRBJ2-6	CASSLEGIFGANVLTF	TGCGCCAGCAGCCTAGAGGGGATCTTTGGGGCCAACGTCCTGACTTTC
-	TRBV25-1	few	TRBJ2-7	CASSDPDAGTYEQYF	TGTGCCAGCAGTGATCCGGATGCTGGGACCTACGAGCAGTACTTC
TRBD1	TRBV19	-	TRBJ1-1	CASGQGNTEAFF	TGTGCCAGTGGACAGGGGAACACTGAAGCTTTCTTT
TRBD1	TRBV7-2	-	TRBJ2-7	CASSSPRTGMGLDSYEQYF	TGTGCCAGCAGCTCTCCAAGGACAGGGATGGGACTTGACTCCTACGAGCAGTACTTC
TRBD1	TRBV14	few	TRBJ2-3	CASRQGATDTQYF	TGTGCCAGCAGACAGGGGGCAACAGATACGCAGTATTTT
-	TRBV5-8	-	TRBJ1-4	CASSPGQQGSEKLFF	TGTGCCAGCAGCCCGGGACAACAAGGTAGTGAAAAACTGTTTTTT
-	TRBV5-4	-	TRBJ2-1	CASSLEWSASYNEQFF	TGTGCCAGCAGCTTGGAATGGAGCGCGTCCTACAATGAGCAGTTCTTC
TRBD1	TRBV2	-	TRBJ1-5	CASSERTGYQPQHF	TGTGCCAGCAGTGAGAGGACAGGGTACCAGCCCCAGCATTTT